This TCR beta chain came from a study of T cells expressing NK-cell markers. Study-wide background: It was sorted CD3+CD56-NKG2C+, CD3+CD56+NKG2C- and CD3+CD56+NKG2C+ T cells that provided the TCR beta repertoires.

CDR1 and CDR2 from the germline V gene are SGHTA and FQGNSA. The CDR3 has 17 residues. From its re-call of the 5' RACE reads, TCRdb lists each CDR3 protein once, without DNA. The sample features 550,000 to 600,000 distinct CDR3 sequences, with 3% to 4.5% in its top ten. The sequence came from a young man in good health. The chain recombines TRBV7-2 with TRBJ2-1; TCRdb's D call of TRBD2 is untestable without DNA. The sequenced sample consisted of blood T cells: a sorted CD56 or NKG2C T cell subset, CD4+ or CD8+ T cells, or bulk PBMC T cells (not recorded which). The CDR3 protein is CASSLGRTSGLWDEQFF. The entire variable domain, with the rest obtained from reference TRBV7-2 and TRBJ2-1, is as follows: GAGVSQSPSNKVTEKGKDVELRCDPISGHTALYWYRQSLGQGLEFLIYFQGNSAPDKSGLPSDRFSAERTGGSVSTLTIQRTQQEDSAVYLCASSLGRTSGLWDEQFFGPGTRLTVL.